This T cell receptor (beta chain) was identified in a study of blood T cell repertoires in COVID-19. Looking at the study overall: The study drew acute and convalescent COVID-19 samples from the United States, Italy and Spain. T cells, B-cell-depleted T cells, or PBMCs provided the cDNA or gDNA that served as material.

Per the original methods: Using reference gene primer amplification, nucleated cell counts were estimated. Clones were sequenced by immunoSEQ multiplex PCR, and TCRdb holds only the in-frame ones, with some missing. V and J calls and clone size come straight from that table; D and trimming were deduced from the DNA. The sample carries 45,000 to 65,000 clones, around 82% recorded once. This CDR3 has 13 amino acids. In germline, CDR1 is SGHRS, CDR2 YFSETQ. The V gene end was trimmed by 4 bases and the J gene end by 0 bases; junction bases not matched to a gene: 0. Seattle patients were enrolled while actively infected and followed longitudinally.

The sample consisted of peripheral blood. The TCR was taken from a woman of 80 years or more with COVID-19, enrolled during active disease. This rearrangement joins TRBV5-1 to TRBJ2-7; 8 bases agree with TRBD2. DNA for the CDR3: TGCGCCAGCAGCCGGGAGGGCTCCTACGAGCAGTACTTC. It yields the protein CASSREGSYEQYF.